The 23 T cell receptor beta chains given below trace back to one sample, sequenced in a study of blood T cell repertoires in COVID-19. Some clones are missing from TCRdb's copy, which holds only in-frame ones; the method was immunoSEQ multiplex PCR. The table includes about 90,000 clones, around four fifths detected once. Sequenced: peripheral blood. Receptors originate from a woman in her seventies with active or convalescent COVID-19.

This clone appeared a single time. The V call is TRBV23-1, the J call TRBJ2-3; TRBD1 agrees at 8 bases. TRBV23-1 is filed as an ORF, its function uncertain. The CDR3 has 16 amino acids. Trimming removed 0 bases from V and 5 bases from J; junction bases left unmatched: 7. CDR3 sequence: CASSQSNRGFKDTQYF. The CDR3 DNA follows: TGCGCCAGCAGTCAATCCAACAGGGGGTTTAAAGATACGCAGTATTTT.

The chain is built from TRBV5-1 and TRBJ1-6; weak D call: TRBD1 (5 bases). Germline CDR1 is SGHRS and CDR2 is YFSETQ. CDR3 size: 17 residues. V was shortened by 0 bases and J by 1 base, with 11 bases between the two germline ends. In nucleotides, the CDR3 is TGCGCCAGCAGCTTGGGGCAGGGAGGGTCCTATAATTCACCCCTCCACTTT. It encodes CASSLGQGGSYNSPLHF.

The chain carries TRBV27 and TRBJ1-2, with 7 positions matching TRBD1. This CDR3 spans 12 amino acids. Trimming cost V 3 bases and J 9 bases; bases outside gene matches: 4. Germline CDR1 and CDR2: MNHEY and SMNVEV (reference sequence). Written as DNA, the CDR3 is TGTGCCAGCAGTTTCCAGGGGGGTAGCTACACCTTC. This encodes CASSFQGGSYTF.

The chain has TRBV2 and TRBJ1-2; 7 bases align to TRBD1. The trim removed 5 bases at V and 5 bases at J, leaving 8 bases unmatched. The CDR3 is made up of 14 amino acids. The germline V gene encodes CDR1 SNHLY and CDR2 FYNNEI. CDR3 sequence (DNA): TGTGCCAGCAGTCGCTTTGAGGGGGCATATGGCTACACCTTC. This sequence encodes CASSRFEGAYGYTF.

V and J are TRBV11-3 and TRBJ2-7; D uncertain. Trimming took 3 bases from V and 7 from J, leaving 13 bases between them. The V gene's germline CDR1 is SGHNT and CDR2 YENEEA. This CDR3 spans 13 amino acids. CDR3 coding DNA: TGTGCCAGCAGCTTCACAGCCAGTGGGGAGCAGTACTTC. Its protein is CASSFTASGEQYF.

The rearrangement uses TRBV7-2 and TRBJ1-2; TRBD1 matches at 7 bases. The CDR3 loop spans 14 amino acids. Germline V gene lookup returns CDR1 SGHTA and CDR2 FQGNSA. Trimming removed 5 bases from V and 4 bases from J; junction bases left unmatched: 7. CDR3 in DNA: TGTGCCAGCAGCAGCCGGGACAGAGCCTATGGCTACACCTTC. This codes for CASSSRDRAYGYTF. The whole variable domain, remainder taken from reference TRBV7-2 and TRBJ1-2, is GAGVSQSPSNKVTEKGKDVELRCDPISGHTALYWYRQSLGQGLEFLIYFQGNSAPDKSGLPSDRFSAERTGGSVSTLTIQRTQQEDSAVYLCASSSRDRAYGYTFGSGTRLTVV.

The J gene is TRBJ1-2, the V gene TRBV7-9, with D tentatively TRBD1 (5 bases). The germline V gene encodes CDR1 SEHNR and CDR2 FQNEAQ (reference sequence). V lost 1 base to trimming and J lost 7 bases, with 13 bases between them. The CDR3 has 14 residues. CDR3 in amino acids: CASSLGGWGGGYTF. In nucleotides, the CDR3 is TGTGCCAGCAGCTTAGGTGGCTGGGGCGGTGGCTACACCTTC.

This clone was recorded only once. This CDR3 is CASSFSGDGGYTF. DNA for the CDR3: TGTGCCAGCAGCTTTTCAGGGGATGGGGGCTACACCTTC. The chain links TRBV5-5 to TRBJ1-2; TRBD1 is a possible D gene (6 bases). CDR3 size: 13 residues. V lost 2 bases to trimming and J lost 8 bases, with 13 bases between them. Germline V gene sequence: CDR1 SGHKS, CDR2 YYEKEE (reference sequence).

The gene calls are TRBV19 and TRBJ1-1, with 8 bases that match TRBD1. The V gene's germline CDR1 is LNHDA and CDR2 SQIVND (reference sequence). The CDR3 has 16 amino acids. Trimming at V came to 0 bases and at J to 2 bases, leaving 5 bases not matched to a gene. The CDR3 DNA sequence: TGTGCCAGTAGTATAGATCCGACAGGGGTAAACACTGAAGCTTTCTTT. This encodes CASSIDPTGVNTEAFF.

The chain joins TRBV5-1 to TRBJ2-3; maybe TRBD2 (6 bases). Germline-derived CDR1 and CDR2 are SGHRS and YFSETQ. The CDR3 has 15 residues. Trimming left V 4 bases short and J 3 bases short, with 15 bases between. DNA of the CDR3: TGCGCCAGCAGCCAGCTCCGGGGGATGACAGATACGCAGTATTTT. This encodes CASSQLRGMTDTQYF.

The chain joins TRBV15 to TRBJ2-7; 9 bases are shared with TRBD1. The V and J ends lost 3 bases and 5 bases, in that order; junction bases with no gene match: 8. CDR1 LNHNV and CDR2 YYDKDF come from the germline V gene (reference sequence). This CDR3 region has 15 residues. In nucleotides, the CDR3 is TGTGCCACCAGCAGGACCGGGACAGGGTGGAACGAGCAGTACTTC. This codes for CATSRTGTGWNEQYF.

V usage is TRBV6-5 and J usage is TRBJ2-7; no clear D. V was pared by 2 bases and J by 4 bases, with 12 bases between. Germline V gives CDR1 MNHEY, CDR2 SVGAGI. The CDR3 loop spans 14 amino acids. The CDR3 region is CASSYRASVYEQYF. For the CDR3, the DNA is TGTGCCAGCAGTTACCGAGCAAGCGTGTACGAGCAGTACTTC.

The chain couples TRBV27 to TRBJ2-3; 8 bases map to TRBD2. Germline V gene data show CDR1 as MNHEY and CDR2 as SMNVEV (reference sequence). The CDR3 length is 18 residues. The J segment lost 2 bases and the V segment lost 6 bases, leaving 16 bases of the junction unmatched. CDR3 in DNA: TGTGCCAGCAGGTCACCCCTGCGCGCGGGGGGTTACACAGATACGCAGTATTTT. The encoded protein is CASRSPLRAGGYTDTQYF.

The rearrangement uses TRBV7-2 and TRBJ2-5; D may be TRBD2 (6 bases). The germline gives CDR1 SGHTA, CDR2 FQGNSA. The CDR3 is 15 amino acids. Deletions cut 0 bases from V and 5 bases from J, with 13 bases between. Written as DNA, the CDR3 is TGTGCCAGCAGCTTAGCGCGGGACTTCTACGAGACCCAGTACTTC. Its translation is CASSLARDFYETQYF.

CDR3 residues: CATRKHSYEQYF. The CDR3 DNA reads TGTGCAACGAGGAAACACTCCTACGAGCAGTACTTC. The chain couples TRBV30 to TRBJ2-7; D gene ambiguous. The CDR3 has 12 amino acids. Germline CDR1 GTSNPN, CDR2 SVGIG (reference sequence). The variable domain in full, completed from reference TRBV30 and TRBJ2-7, reads SQTIHQWPATLVQPVGSPLSLECTVEGTSNPNLYWYRQAAGRGLQLLFYSVGIGQISSEVPQNLSASRPQDRQFILSSKKLLLSDSGFYLCATRKHSYEQYFGPGTRLTVT.

The chain employs TRBV6-2 or TRBV6-3 and TRBJ1-1; D gene unclear. Germline assignment: CDR1 MNHEY and CDR2 SVGEGT. V lost 2 bases and J lost 1, with 8 bases in between. The CDR3 has 14 residues. The CDR3 sequence is CASSYAPGNTEAFF. DNA for the CDR3: TGTGCCAGCAGTTACGCCCCGGGGAACACTGAAGCTTTCTTT.

The chain employs TRBV23-1 and TRBJ2-5; 7 nucleotides agree with TRBD2. TRBV23-1 is recorded as an ORF, its role being uncertain. The CDR3 totals 13 residues. V shed 10 bases, J shed 6 bases, and the junction held 11 bases outside the gene matches. CDR3 sequence: CAIWEGRWQTQYF. CDR3 nucleotides: TGCGCCATATGGGAGGGGCGGTGGCAGACCCAGTACTTC.

V usage is TRBV29-1 and J usage is TRBJ1-1; D may be TRBD1 (5 bases). The CDR3 is 13 residues long. V lost 3 bases and J 4 bases, leaving 12 bases between the germline ends. Germline V lookup: CDR1 SQVTM, CDR2 ANQGSEA. CDR3 residues: CSVDSRQGTEAFF. Here the CDR3 DNA reads TGCAGCGTTGACTCTCGGCAGGGCACTGAAGCTTTCTTT.

The chain couples TRBV2 to TRBJ1-1; D unclear. The CDR3 is 12 residues long. Per germline, CDR1 SNHLY and CDR2 FYNNEI. V was pared by 7 bases and J by 9 bases, with 15 bases between. The CDR3 reads CASKGQGGKAFF. CDR3 sequence (DNA): TGTGCCAGCAAGGGCCAAGGCGGGAAAGCTTTCTTT.

The chain recombines TRBV5-1 with TRBJ2-2; D remains ambiguous. The CDR3 is 14 residues long. V lost 7 bases to trimming and J lost 0 bases, with 10 bases between them. Germline CDR1 SGHRS, CDR2 YFSETQ. CDR3 coding DNA: TGCGCCAGCGCCCCTTCGGCGAACACCGGGGAGCTGTTTTTT. It yields the protein CASAPSANTGELFF.

V is TRBV19 and J is TRBJ2-7; possibly TRBD2 for D (5 bases). Germline assignment: CDR1 LNHDA and CDR2 SQIVND (reference sequence). Trimming took off 8 bases at V and 3 bases at J, with 17 bases between the two ends. The CDR3 loop spans 14 amino acids. CDR3: CASRPTGVGYEQYF. In DNA, the CDR3 is TGTGCCAGTCGTCCGACCGGGGTTGGCTACGAGCAGTACTTC.

This clone was seen a single time. The rearrangement joins TRBV2 to TRBJ2-3, with 10 bases that match TRBD2. The CDR3 is 15 residues long. Germline V gene sequence: CDR1 SNHLY, CDR2 FYNNEI. V lost 2 bases, J lost 8 bases, and 7 bases stayed unmatched. The CDR3 here is CASSEQGLARSTQYF. The CDR3 coding sequence is TGTGCCAGCAGTGAACAGGGACTAGCGCGGTCTACGCAGTATTTT. The whole variable domain, filled in from reference TRBV2 and TRBJ2-3, reads EPEVTQTPSHQVTQMGQEVILRCVPISNHLYFYWYRQILGQKVEFLVSFYNNEISEKSEIFDDQFSVERPDGSNFTLKIRSTKLEDSAMYFCASSEQGLARSTQYFGPGTRLTVL.

The chain is built from TRBV5-1 and TRBJ2-5; 7 bases agree with TRBD1. The CDR3 contains 15 residues. V lost 7 bases and J lost 2; bases outside the gene matches: 11. The V gene's germline CDR1 is SGHRS and CDR2 YFSETQ. The CDR3 DNA follows: TGCGCCAGCTCACCTTTTGGGACAGCGCAAGAGACCCAGTACTTC. Translating it yields CASSPFGTAQETQYF. The variable domain in full, with the rest retrieved from reference TRBV5-1 and TRBJ2-5, is KAGVTQTPRYLIKTRGQQVTLSCSPISGHRSVSWYQQTPGQGLQFLFEYFSETQRNKGNFPGRFSGRQFSNSRSEMNVSTLELGDSALYLCASSPFGTAQETQYFGPGTRLLVL.